These T cell receptor beta chains were read from a single sample in a study of T cell responses to AZD1222 COVID-19 vaccine. Sequencing was performed with immunoSEQ multiplex PCR; in TCRdb, only in-frame clones are kept and a portion is missing. The table includes 72,000 or so clones, 85% detected once. Sequences were derived from peripheral blood, sampled on day 0 of AZD1222 vaccination. All receptors derive from an adult in good health. CDR3s include the opening cysteine and the closing phenylalanine or tryptophan. The D gene is left open where the match is weak. The size entry is marked missing in some rows and otherwise reads once, few, many or a size class.

d_call | j_call | v_call | clone_size | cdr3_aa | cdr3_nt
TRBD1 | TRBJ1-2 | TRBV27 | NA | CASRPGQGTYGYTF | TGTGCCAGCAGGCCGGGACAGGGGACCTATGGCTACACCTTC
NA | TRBJ1-1 | TRBV18 | NA | CASSPKAGAEAFF | TGTGCCAGCTCCCCAAAAGCAGGGGCTGAAGCTTTCTTT
NA | TRBJ2-2 | TRBV6-5 | once | CASSHGQPHTGELFF | TGTGCCAGCAGTCACGGACAGCCCCATACCGGGGAGCTGTTTTTT
TRBD1 | TRBJ1-1 | TRBV7-9 | NA | CASSLVVGTGAEAFF | TGTGCCAGCAGCTTAGTGGTAGGGACAGGGGCTGAAGCTTTCTTT
NA | TRBJ1-2 | TRBV12-3/TRBV12-4 | NA | CALEGRGGYTF | TGTGCTCTTGAGGGACGCGGTGGCTACACCTTC
TRBD1 | TRBJ1-2 | TRBV13 | NA | CASSSPTGTGHYGYTF | TGTGCCAGCAGCTCGCCGACCGGGACAGGACACTATGGCTACACCTTC
NA | TRBJ2-2 | TRBV5-6 | NA | CASSLGSSGELFF | TGTGCCAGCAGCTTGGGGTCATCCGGGGAGCTGTTTTTT
NA | TRBJ1-6 | TRBV5-1 | NA | CASSENQGSNSPLHF | TGCGCCAGCAGCGAGAATCAGGGCTCCAATTCACCCCTCCACTTT
TRBD1 | TRBJ1-2 | TRBV5-4 | medium-sized | CASSGEKQGSYGYTF | TGTGCCAGCAGCGGAGAGAAACAGGGGAGCTATGGCTACACCTTC
TRBD1 | TRBJ1-2 | TRBV28 | NA | CASQRTGDGYTF | TGTGCCAGCCAACGGACAGGGGATGGCTACACCTTC
NA | TRBJ2-2 | TRBV19 | NA | CASSGVREASSNTGELFF | TGTGCCAGTAGTGGGGTGCGCGAGGCATCTTCGAACACCGGGGAGCTGTTTTTT
NA | TRBJ1-2 | TRBV15 | NA | CATSRGRVGASYGYTF | TGTGCCACCAGCAGGGGCCGAGTTGGGGCCTCCTATGGCTACACCTTC
NA | TRBJ1-1 | TRBV12-5 | NA | CASGSGQNTEAFF | TGTGCTAGTGGTTCGGGACAGAACACTGAAGCTTTCTTT
TRBD1 | TRBJ1-5 | TRBV5-1 | NA | CASSAGTGADQPQHF | TGCGCCAGCAGCGCCGGGACAGGTGCCGATCAGCCCCAGCATTTT
TRBD2 | TRBJ2-7 | TRBV11-3 | NA | CASSLGGLAGRLFYEQYF | TGTGCCAGCAGCTTAGGGGGACTAGCGGGACGCCTTTTCTACGAGCAGTACTTC
NA | TRBJ1-6 | TRBV11-3 | NA | CASSFSGTFNSPLHF | TGTGCCAGCAGCTTCTCTGGGACGTTTAATTCACCCCTCCACTTT
NA | TRBJ1-6 | TRBV2 | NA | CASTGEEYSPLHF | TGTGCCAGCACGGGAGAGGAGTATTCACCCCTCCACTTT
TRBD1 | TRBJ1-2 | TRBV9 | NA | CASSVGLKQGNYGYTF | TGTGCCAGCAGCGTGGGGTTAAAACAGGGGAACTATGGCTACACCTTC
TRBD2 | TRBJ2-7 | TRBV29-1 | NA | CSVEIAGEGEQYF | TGCAGCGTTGAAATTGCGGGGGAAGGCGAGCAGTACTTC
NA | TRBJ2-1 | TRBV11-2 | NA | CASSPETGIYNEQFF | TGTGCCAGCAGCCCGGAGACAGGTATCTACAATGAGCAGTTCTTC
NA | TRBJ2-2 | TRBV20-1 | NA | CSASSPQLHTGELFF | TGCAGTGCTAGTTCCCCACAGCTTCACACCGGGGAGCTGTTTTTT
NA | TRBJ2-1 | TRBV5-1 | once | CASSLKLALEQFF | TGCGCCAGCAGCTTGAAGCTAGCCCTTGAGCAGTTCTTC
TRBD1 | TRBJ1-5 | TRBV3-1/TRBV3-2 | NA | CASSQGTGGIGNQPQHF | TGTGCCAGCAGCCAGGGGACAGGGGGGATCGGCAATCAGCCCCAGCATTTT
NA | TRBJ1-1 | TRBV5-6 | few | CASKGFWTEAFF | TGTGCCAGCAAGGGTTTTTGGACTGAAGCTTTCTTT